What follows are 32 T cell receptor beta chains derived from one specimen sequenced in a study of cytomegalovirus exposure and HLA in healthy donors. Sequencing was performed with immunoSEQ multiplex PCR; in TCRdb, only in-frame clones are kept and a portion is missing. Of 55,000 to 65,000 clones listed, roughly 94% were seen once; the top ten hold 5.8%. The specimen was PBMCs. The receptor set was obtained from a woman younger than 35 in good health and CMV-seropositive.

The chain carries TRBV9 and TRBJ1-2; perhaps TRBD1 as D (6 bases). V lost 5 bases, J lost 4 bases, and 12 bases lay in between. CDR1 SGDLS and CDR2 YYNGEE come from the germline V gene. The CDR3 has 13 amino acids. In nucleotides, the CDR3 is TGTGCCAGCAGACCACAGGGTTCCTATGGCTACACCTTC. Protein: CASRPQGSYGYTF.

This sequence joins TRBV19 and TRBJ2-1; 8 bases fit TRBD2. Germline CDR1 LNHDA, CDR2 SQIVND (reference sequence). CDR3 size: 11 residues. CDR3 in DNA: TGTCGAGCGGGAGCCTACAATGAGCAGTTCTTC. Translated, it gives CRAGAYNEQFF. The complete variable domain, with remaining parts taken from reference TRBV19 and TRBJ2-1, reads DGGITQSPKYLFRKEGQNVTLSCEQNLNHDAMYWYRQDPGQGLRLIYYSQIVNDFQKGDIAEGYSVSREKKESFPLTVTSAQKNPTAFYLCRAGAYNEQFFGPGTRLTVL.

The chain combines TRBV4-2 with TRBJ2-7, with TRBD1 identical over 7 bases. This CDR3 has 15 residues. Germline V gives CDR1 LGHNA, CDR2 YNFKEQ. V lost 1 base and J lost 2; bases outside the gene matches: 5. CDR3 sequence: CASSQGRGGPYEQYF. Written as DNA, the CDR3 is TGTGCCAGCAGCCAAGGTAGAGGGGGCCCCTACGAGCAGTACTTC.

V is TRBV7-2 and J is TRBJ1-2, with TRBD1 identical over 7 bases. The CDR3 covers 14 residues. CDR1 SGHTA and CDR2 FQGNSA come from the germline V gene. V was pared by 4 bases and J by 4 bases, with 6 bases of the junction left unmatched. The CDR3, as DNA: TGTGCCAGCAGCTCCACAGGGGTGTCCTATGGCTACACCTTC. Its protein product is CASSSTGVSYGYTF.

J is TRBJ2-3 and V is TRBV27, with a tentative D call TRBD2 (7 bases). The CDR3 length is 16 residues. Per germline, CDR1 MNHEY and CDR2 SMNVEV (reference sequence). The ends were cut back, 3 bases at V and 2 bases at J, with 15 bases in the middle. CDR3 DNA sequence: TGTGCCAGCAGTTTTTTTCGGGGGGCCTCCACAGATACGCAGTATTTT. Its translation is CASSFFRGASTDTQYF.

CDR3 nucleotide sequence: TGTGCCACCACCGGGACAGGGGATAACACTGAAGCTTTCTTT. It codes for CATTGTGDNTEAFF. V usage is TRBV6-1 and J usage is TRBJ1-1, with 10 positions matching TRBD1. Germline CDR1 is MNHNS and CDR2 is SASEGT. V lost 10 bases to trimming and J lost 2 bases; unmatched junction nucleotides: 7. The CDR3 is 14 amino acids.

This CDR3 is CASGAGGSYEQYF. As DNA, the CDR3 is TGTGCCAGTGGAGCGGGAGGCTCCTACGAGCAGTACTTC. The V and J genes are TRBV27 and TRBJ2-7, with 9 bases identical to TRBD2. The trim removed 9 bases at V and 0 bases at J, leaving 3 bases unmatched. In germline, CDR1 is MNHEY, CDR2 SMNVEV (reference sequence). The CDR3 consists of 13 residues.

This rearrangement joins TRBV13 to TRBJ2-7; 8 positions match TRBD2. Germline CDR1 reads PRHDT; CDR2 reads FYEKMQ (reference sequence). The CDR3 totals 15 residues. J gave up 2 bases and V 4 bases, and 7 bases lay outside the gene matches. The CDR3 loop is CASSSRGSGAYEQYF. In DNA, the CDR3 is TGTGCCAGCAGCTCCCGTGGTAGCGGGGCCTACGAGCAGTACTTC.

The V and J genes are TRBV28 and TRBJ2-1; no firm D call. This CDR3 has 12 amino acids. Germline CDR1 and CDR2: MDHEN and SYDVKM. Trimming took 3 bases from V and 5 from J, leaving 5 bases between them. The CDR3 loop reads CASSFLDNEQFF. DNA for the CDR3: TGTGCCAGCAGTTTTTTAGACAATGAGCAGTTCTTC.

V and J are TRBV28 and TRBJ1-4, with 8 nucleotides matching TRBD1. Germline V CDR1 and CDR2: MDHEN, SYDVKM. This CDR3 is built from 14 residues. V lost 2 bases, J lost 10 bases, and 6 bases stayed unmatched. As DNA, the CDR3 is TGTGCCAGCAGTTTACCCGGGACAGGTGGAAAACTGTTTTTT. It yields the protein CASSLPGTGGKLFF. Supplemented by reference TRBV28 and TRBJ1-4, the full variable domain reads DVKVTQSSRYLVKRTGEKVFLECVQDMDHENMFWYRQDPGLGLRLIYFSYDVKMKEKGDIPEGYSVSREKKERFSLILESASTNQTSMYLCASSLPGTGGKLFFGSGTQLSVL.

The V call is TRBV6-5, the J call TRBJ1-5, with a weak D call TRBD1 (5 bases). CDR1 is MNHEY, CDR2 SVGAGI, per germline. The CDR3 contains 15 residues. V lost 5 bases and J 4 bases, leaving 15 bases between the germline ends. In DNA, the CDR3 is TGTGCCAGCAGTCTCACAGGAGTTTCAAATCAGCCCCAGCATTTT. Translating gives CASSLTGVSNQPQHF.

This chain joins TRBV29-1 and TRBJ1-2, with 8 bases that match TRBD1. CDR1 is SQVTM and CDR2 is ANQGSEA in the germline V gene. The CDR3 runs 12 residues. J lost 5 bases, V lost 4 bases, and 3 bases had no gene match. The CDR3 is CSVVRTGYGYTF. CDR3 nucleotide sequence: TGCAGCGTTGTAAGGACAGGGTATGGCTACACCTTC.

This chain connects TRBV5-5 to TRBJ2-3; maybe TRBD2 (7 bases). Per germline, CDR1 SGHKS and CDR2 YYEKEE (reference sequence). This CDR3 is 15 amino acids long. V lost 2 bases, J lost 1 base, and 11 bases lay in between. CDR3 nucleotide sequence: TGTGCCAGCAGCTTAACCGGGGGGCGCACAGATACGCAGTATTTT. Translation: CASSLTGGRTDTQYF.

The chain links TRBV7-9 to TRBJ2-7; TRBD1 might be the D (6 bases). This CDR3 spans 14 amino acids. From germline, CDR1 is SEHNR and CDR2 FQNEAQ (reference sequence). Trimming took off 4 bases at V and 1 base at J, with 11 bases between the two ends. CDR3 sequence reads: CASSSKTGSYEQYF. The CDR3, as DNA: TGTGCCAGCAGCTCAAAGACAGGATCCTACGAGCAGTACTTC.

This clone was found once. This chain links TRBV28 with TRBJ2-7, with D possibly TRBD1 on 8 matching bases. Per germline, CDR1 MDHEN and CDR2 SYDVKM. The CDR3 spans 15 residues. Trimming left V 5 bases short and J 6 bases short, with 20 bases between. CDR3 nucleotides: TGTGCCAGCAGTCCCCAACAGGGGGGGATTCGCGAGCAGTACTTC. Translating gives CASSPQQGGIREQYF.

The rearrangement links TRBV9 to TRBJ2-2, with TRBD2 identical over 10 bases. The trim removed 3 bases at V and 8 bases at J, leaving 7 bases unmatched. The CDR3 covers 15 residues. The germline CDR1 and CDR2 sequences are SGDLS and YYNGEE. The CDR3 DNA follows: TGTGCCAGCAGCGCCCCGGGACTAGCGTCTGGGGAGCTGTTTTTT. It specifies CASSAPGLASGELFF.

The chain couples TRBV6-1 to TRBJ1-1; TRBD1 might be the D (5 bases). Germline CDR1 reads MNHNS; CDR2 reads SASEGT. The CDR3 is 14 residues long. Trimming cost V 8 bases and J 4 bases, with 17 bases left between them. CDR3 DNA: TGTGCCAGCGAAAACAGGCGGCGTATCACTGAAGCTTTCTTT. Residues: CASENRRRITEAFF.

The rearrangement uses TRBV2 and TRBJ2-5; 14 bases align to TRBD2. The ends lost 3 bases at V and 1 base at J; junction bases unmatched: 13. Germline V gene sequence: CDR1 SNHLY, CDR2 FYNNEI. The length of the CDR3 is 20 residues. The CDR3 sequence is CASSDYLTSGRALGQETQYF. The CDR3 DNA follows: TGTGCCAGCAGTGATTATCTGACTAGCGGGAGGGCCCTAGGCCAAGAGACCCAGTACTTC.

This clone was detected once. The genes are TRBV2 and TRBJ1-3, with D unresolved. The CDR3 spans 15 residues. V lost 7 bases to trimming and J lost 4 bases, with 17 bases between them. Germline-derived CDR1 and CDR2 are SNHLY and FYNNEI. The CDR3 spells CASKAEVYSGNTIYF. For the CDR3, the DNA is TGTGCCAGCAAAGCAGAGGTGTATTCGGGAAACACCATATATTTT. The whole variable domain, remainder taken from reference TRBV2 and TRBJ1-3, is EPEVTQTPSHQVTQMGQEVILRCVPISNHLYFYWYRQILGQKVEFLVSFYNNEISEKSEIFDDQFSVERPDGSNFTLKIRSTKLEDSAMYFCASKAEVYSGNTIYFGEGSWLTVV.

The chain employs TRBV28 and TRBJ2-7, with D unclear. Per the germline V gene, CDR1 is MDHEN and CDR2 is SYDVKM. The germline V and J ends were trimmed by 5 bases and 6 bases, with 23 bases remaining between them. The CDR3 spans 16 residues. This CDR3 reads CASSITRPPSGGEQYF. For the CDR3, the DNA is TGTGCCAGCAGTATTACTCGCCCCCCGTCCGGCGGCGAGCAGTACTTC.

This clone occurred once. This CDR3 reads CASYDGFSYEQYF. The CDR3 coding sequence is TGTGCCAGCTATGACGGGTTCTCCTACGAGCAGTACTTC. V gene TRBV6-5 combines with J gene TRBJ2-7; no definite D call. Germline V gives CDR1 MNHEY, CDR2 SVGAGI. With 8 bases removed from V and 0 bases from J, the gap between germline ends came to 11 bases. The CDR3 runs 13 residues.

The chain employs TRBV6-5 and TRBJ1-2, with TRBD1 as a possible D gene (5 bases). Trimming shortened V by 6 bases and J by 2 bases, and 10 bases separated the two germline ends. Germline CDR1 is MNHEY and CDR2 is SVGAGI. The CDR3 totals 13 residues. The chain's CDR3 is CASRRDRNYGYTF. DNA of the CDR3: TGTGCCAGCAGACGTGACAGAAACTATGGCTACACCTTC.

J is TRBJ2-5 and V is TRBV5-6, with 11 bases lining up with TRBD2. The V gene's germline CDR1 is SGHDT and CDR2 YYEEEE. V shed 0 bases and J 5 bases; nucleotides not matched to a gene: 9. This CDR3 contains 17 residues. CDR3 bases: TGTGCCAGCAGCTTGGAGACAGGGGTAGCGGGAGGGGAGACCCAGTACTTC. The encoded protein is CASSLETGVAGGETQYF.

The chain joins TRBV23-1 to TRBJ2-7, with a possible D match to TRBD2 (6 bases). TRBV23-1 is designated an ORF whose function remains uncertain. The CDR3 totals 19 residues. The V end was cut by 4 bases, the J end by 0 bases, with 25 bases between. This CDR3 reads CASSRLKHLKQGLSYEQYF. CDR3 in DNA: TGCGCCAGCAGTCGCTTAAAGCATTTGAAGCAGGGACTCTCCTACGAGCAGTACTTC.

The chain couples TRBV7-9 to TRBJ1-1, with D hard to call. V gave up 5 bases and J gave up 0 bases, with 10 bases separating them. Germline loops: CDR1 SEHNR, CDR2 FQNEAQ (reference sequence). CDR3 length equals 14 residues. The CDR3 spells CASSLFSLNTEAFF. The CDR3 DNA reads as TGTGCCAGCAGCCTCTTCTCGTTGAACACTGAAGCTTTCTTT.

The chain links TRBV30 to TRBJ2-7; TRBD1 aligns across 9 bases. Germline CDR1 GTSNPN, CDR2 SVGIG (reference sequence). CDR3 length: 14 amino acids. V shed 2 bases, J shed 4 bases, and the junction held 6 bases outside the gene matches. CDR3 bases: TGTGCCTGGAGTACGGGACAGGGTAATTACGAGCAGTACTTC. Its protein product is CAWSTGQGNYEQYF.

V is TRBV18 and J is TRBJ2-2; TRBD2 matches at 13 bases. The CDR3 totals 16 residues. V lost 5 bases to trimming and J lost 7 bases; unmatched junction nucleotides: 7. CDR1 is KGHSH and CDR2 is LQKENI in the germline V gene. CDR3 amino acids: CASSKRTSGSRGELFF. For the CDR3, the DNA is TGTGCCAGCTCAAAGAGGACTAGCGGGAGTCGCGGGGAGCTGTTTTTT.

The V and J genes are TRBV2 and TRBJ2-2; the D gene is possibly TRBD2 (5 bases). The length of the CDR3 is 15 residues. V dropped 0 bases and J dropped 5 bases, with 10 bases sitting between them. The germline V gene has CDR1 SNHLY and CDR2 FYNNEI. The CDR3 here is CASSEALTGTGELFF. CDR3 in DNA: TGTGCCAGCAGTGAAGCGCTTACGGGGACCGGGGAGCTGTTTTTT.

The gene calls are TRBV4-2 and TRBJ1-5; D is possibly TRBD1 (6 bases). V lost 2 bases, J lost 6 bases, and 17 bases lay in between. The CDR3 covers 16 residues. CDR1 and CDR2 from the germline V gene are LGHNA and YNFKEQ. In DNA, the CDR3 is TGTGCCAGCAGCCAAAGCAGGTGGGGGGGCAGTCAGCCCCAGCATTTT. Translating gives CASSQSRWGGSQPQHF.

CDR3 residues: CASSPLRFGETQYF. CDR3 nucleotide sequence: TGTGCCAGCAGCCCTCTGAGGTTTGGGGAGACCCAGTACTTC. The V gene is TRBV7-9, the J gene TRBJ2-5, with D uncertain. Trimming pared 5 bases from V and 5 bases from J, leaving 15 bases between. CDR3 length: 14 amino acids. Germline values: CDR1 SEHNR, CDR2 FQNEAQ (reference sequence).

The chain links TRBV15 to TRBJ1-1; maybe TRBD1 (6 bases). Trimming shortened V by 0 bases and J by 1 base, and 6 bases separated the two germline ends. The germline V gene encodes CDR1 LNHNV and CDR2 YYDKDF (reference sequence). The CDR3 length is 14 residues. The CDR3 nucleotides are TGTGCCACCAGCAGAGACAGGGGGAACACTGAAGCTTTCTTT. Translation gives CATSRDRGNTEAFF.

The V gene is TRBV5-4, the J gene TRBJ2-3, with 13 positions matching TRBD2. The length of the CDR3 is 17 residues. Germline-derived CDR1 and CDR2 are SGHNT and YYREEE (reference sequence). Trimming took 2 bases from V and 4 from J; bases not matched to a gene: 7. The CDR3 DNA reads TGTGCCAGCAGCTTTAGCCTACTAGCGGGAGGGTCAGATACGCAGTATTTT. It codes for CASSFSLLAGGSDTQYF.